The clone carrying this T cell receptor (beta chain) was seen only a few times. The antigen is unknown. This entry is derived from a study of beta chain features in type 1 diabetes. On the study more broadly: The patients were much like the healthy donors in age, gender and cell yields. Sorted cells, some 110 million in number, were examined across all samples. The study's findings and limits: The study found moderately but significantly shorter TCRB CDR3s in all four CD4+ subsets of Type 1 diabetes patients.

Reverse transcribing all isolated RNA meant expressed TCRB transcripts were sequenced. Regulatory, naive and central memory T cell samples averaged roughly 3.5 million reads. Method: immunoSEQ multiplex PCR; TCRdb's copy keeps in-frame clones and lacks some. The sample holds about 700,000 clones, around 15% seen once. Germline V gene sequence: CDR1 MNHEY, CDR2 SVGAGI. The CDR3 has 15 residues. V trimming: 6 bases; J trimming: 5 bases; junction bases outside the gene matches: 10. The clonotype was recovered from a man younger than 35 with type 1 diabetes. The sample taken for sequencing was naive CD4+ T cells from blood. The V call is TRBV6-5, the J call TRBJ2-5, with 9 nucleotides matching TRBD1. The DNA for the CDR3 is TGTGCCAGCAGCTCACCGGGACAGGGTATGGAGACCCAGTACTTC. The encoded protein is CASSSPGQGMETQYF.